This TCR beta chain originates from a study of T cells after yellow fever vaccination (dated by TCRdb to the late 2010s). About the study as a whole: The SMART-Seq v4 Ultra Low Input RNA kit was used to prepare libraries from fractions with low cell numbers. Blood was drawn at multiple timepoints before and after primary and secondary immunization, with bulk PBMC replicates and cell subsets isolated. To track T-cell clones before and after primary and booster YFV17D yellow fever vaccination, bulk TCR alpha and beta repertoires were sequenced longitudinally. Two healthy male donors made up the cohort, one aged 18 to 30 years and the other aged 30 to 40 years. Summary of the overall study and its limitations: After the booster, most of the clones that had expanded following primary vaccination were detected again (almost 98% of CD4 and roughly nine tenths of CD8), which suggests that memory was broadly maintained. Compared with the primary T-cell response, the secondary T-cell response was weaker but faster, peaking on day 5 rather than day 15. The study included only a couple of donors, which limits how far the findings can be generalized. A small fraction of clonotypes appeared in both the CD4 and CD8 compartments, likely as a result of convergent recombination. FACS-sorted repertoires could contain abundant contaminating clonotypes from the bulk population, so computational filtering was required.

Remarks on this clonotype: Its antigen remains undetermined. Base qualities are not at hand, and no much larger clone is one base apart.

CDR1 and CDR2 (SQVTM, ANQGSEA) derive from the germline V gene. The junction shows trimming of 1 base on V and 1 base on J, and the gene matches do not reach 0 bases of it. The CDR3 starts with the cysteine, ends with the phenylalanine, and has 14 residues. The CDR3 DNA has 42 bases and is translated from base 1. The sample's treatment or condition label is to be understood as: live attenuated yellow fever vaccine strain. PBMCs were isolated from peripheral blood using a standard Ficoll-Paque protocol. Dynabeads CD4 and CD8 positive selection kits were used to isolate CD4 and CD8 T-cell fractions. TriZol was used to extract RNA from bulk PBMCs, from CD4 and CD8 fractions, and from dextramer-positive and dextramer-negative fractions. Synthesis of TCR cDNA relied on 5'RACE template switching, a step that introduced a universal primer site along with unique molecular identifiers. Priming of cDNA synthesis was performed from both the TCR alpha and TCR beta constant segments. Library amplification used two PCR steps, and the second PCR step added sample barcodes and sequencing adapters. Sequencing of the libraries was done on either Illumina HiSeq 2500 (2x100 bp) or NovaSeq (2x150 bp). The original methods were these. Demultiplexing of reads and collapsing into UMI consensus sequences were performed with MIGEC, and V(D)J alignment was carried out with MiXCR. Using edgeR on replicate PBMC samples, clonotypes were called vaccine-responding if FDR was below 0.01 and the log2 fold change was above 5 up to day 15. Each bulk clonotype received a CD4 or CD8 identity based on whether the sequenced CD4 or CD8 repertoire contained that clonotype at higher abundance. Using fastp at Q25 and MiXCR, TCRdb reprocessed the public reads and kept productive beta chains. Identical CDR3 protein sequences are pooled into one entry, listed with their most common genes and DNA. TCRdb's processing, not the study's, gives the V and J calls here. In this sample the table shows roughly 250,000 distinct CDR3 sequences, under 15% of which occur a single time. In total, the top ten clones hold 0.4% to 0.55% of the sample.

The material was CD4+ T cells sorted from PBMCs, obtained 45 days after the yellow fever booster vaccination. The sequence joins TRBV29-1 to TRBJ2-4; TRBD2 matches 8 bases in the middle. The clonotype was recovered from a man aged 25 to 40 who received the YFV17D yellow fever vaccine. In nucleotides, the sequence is TGCAGCGTTGAAGGCGGGAGGGCCAAAAACATTCAGTACTTC. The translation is CSVEGGRAKNIQYF.